The next 15 T cell receptor beta chains were all read from a single sample in a study of cytomegalovirus exposure and HLA in healthy donors. This PCR relied on a set of 60 Vbeta primers and 13 Jbeta primers. Repertoires were generated with immunoSEQ multiplex PCR, while TCRdb's copy carries only in-frame clones and drops some. The sample records around 150,000 clones, approximately 83% being singletons. Sequences were obtained from PBMCs. The origin of the receptors is a male donor in good health and CMV-seronegative.

The chain carries TRBV5-4 and TRBJ2-7, with TRBD2 matching 9 bases. Germline CDR1 SGHNT, CDR2 YYREEE (reference sequence). This CDR3 spans 18 amino acids. The ends lost 3 bases at V and 6 bases at J; junction bases unmatched: 19. The CDR3 DNA reads TGTGCCAGCAGCTGGCGAGACCTTGGACTAGCGCAAAAGGGCGAGCAGTACTTC. Residues: CASSWRDLGLAQKGEQYF. The complete variable domain, with remaining parts taken from reference TRBV5-4 and TRBJ2-7, reads ETGVTQSPTHLIKTRGQQVTLRCSSQSGHNTVSWYQQALGQGPQFIFQYYREEENGRGNFPPRFSGLQFPNYSSELNVNALELDDSALYLCASSWRDLGLAQKGEQYFGPGTRLTVT.

This clone was observed once. The chain has TRBV9 and TRBJ2-6; D may be TRBD1 (5 bases). The V gene lost 4 bases and the J gene lost 1 base, with 9 bases spanning the gap. Germline V lookup: CDR1 SGDLS, CDR2 YYNGEE. The CDR3 is 15 amino acids. CDR3 in DNA: TGTGCCAGCAGCCCGCAGGGTTCTGGGGCCAACGTCCTGACTTTC. It is translated as CASSPQGSGANVLTF.

The chain links TRBV2 to TRBJ1-1, with D maybe TRBD1 (6 bases). Per germline, CDR1 SNHLY and CDR2 FYNNEI. There are 12 residues in the CDR3. V lost 8 bases and J lost 6, with 13 bases in between. The CDR3 sequence is CASRSGTPEAFF. DNA of the CDR3: TGTGCCAGCCGATCCGGGACACCTGAAGCTTTCTTT.

This chain links TRBV7-7 with TRBJ2-7; the match to TRBD1 covers 7 bases. Germline CDR1 and CDR2: SSHAT and FNYEAQ (reference sequence). The CDR3 is 14 residues long. V lost 5 bases to trimming and J lost 4 bases; unmatched junction nucleotides: 8. This CDR3 reads CASSEGDSDYEQYF. CDR3 bases: TGTGCCAGCAGCGAGGGGGACAGCGATTACGAGCAGTACTTC.

In its sample, this clone was seen once. This chain links TRBV9 with TRBJ2-3; the D gene is possibly TRBD1 (5 bases). With 0 bases removed from V and 2 bases from J, the gap between germline ends came to 16 bases. Germline loops: CDR1 SGDLS, CDR2 YYNGEE. The CDR3 covers 17 residues. Written as DNA, the CDR3 is TGTGCCAGCAGCGTAGAAGGGAAGGGGCGCCTCACAGATACGCAGTATTTT. Protein: CASSVEGKGRLTDTQYF.

The gene calls are TRBV7-9 and TRBJ2-1, with TRBD2 as a possible D gene (6 bases). This CDR3 comprises 14 residues. V lost 8 bases to trimming and J lost 0 bases, with 11 bases between them. From germline, CDR1 is SEHNR and CDR2 FQNEAQ (reference sequence). The CDR3 coding sequence is TGTGCCAGCTTGACTAGGAGCTCCTACAATGAGCAGTTCTTC. Protein: CASLTRSSYNEQFF.

To note about this clone: The sample holds other DNA sequences that translate to the same CDR3. The chain is built from TRBV7-2 and TRBJ1-1; TRBD1 agrees at 7 bases. Germline CDR1 and CDR2: SGHTA and FQGNSA. The CDR3 sequence is 14 residues long. The ends lost 3 bases at V and 1 base at J; junction bases unmatched: 2. The CDR3 DNA is TGTGCCAGCAGCTTTCGACAGGGGAACACTGAAGCTTTCTTT. This sequence encodes CASSFRQGNTEAFF.

The CDR3 region has the DNA TGTGCCATCAGTGGGGAGAACTACGAGCAGTACTTC. This gives the protein CAISGENYEQYF. This chain connects TRBV10-3 to TRBJ2-7, with a weak D call TRBD2 (5 bases). Per the germline V gene, CDR1 is ENHRY and CDR2 is SYGVKD. CDR3 size: 12 residues. V lost 4 bases, J lost 3 bases, and 7 bases lay in between.

Notes on this clone: The conserved phenylalanine or tryptophan is not found at the CDR3 terminus, so this likely reflects a read error. The chain employs TRBV28 and TRBJ1-2; 10 nucleotides align to TRBD1. Per the germline V gene, CDR1 is MDHEN and CDR2 is SYDVKM. This CDR3 region has 14 residues. J lost 5 bases, V lost 5 bases, and 5 bases had no gene match. CDR3 bases: TGTGCCAGCAGTGACAGGGGGCGCGGGTATGGCTACACCCTC. Translating gives CASSDRGRGYGYTL.

J is TRBJ1-1 and V is TRBV28, with TRBD1 matching 7 bases. The length of the CDR3 is 13 residues. Trimming took 3 bases from V and 7 from J; bases not matched to a gene: 5. Per germline, CDR1 MDHEN and CDR2 SYDVKM. This CDR3 is CASSFGSGGEAFF. CDR3 in DNA: TGTGCCAGCAGTTTCGGCTCAGGGGGTGAAGCTTTCTTT.

The chain recombines TRBV7-8 with TRBJ2-5, with D maybe TRBD2 (6 bases). The assigned J gene may be wrong: the sequence end matches TRBJ2-7 better. The CDR3 covers 12 residues. Germline V CDR1 and CDR2: SGHVS, FQNEAQ. The DNA of the CDR3 is TGTGCCAGCAGCTTAGGGGGAGGCGAGCAGTACTTC. This encodes CASSLGGGEQYF.

The chain joins TRBV6-5 to TRBJ2-1; 13 nucleotides align to TRBD2. The CDR3 extends over 12 amino acids. V lost 6 bases and J lost 16; bases outside the gene matches: 6. Germline V lookup: CDR1 MNHEY, CDR2 SVGAGI. DNA of the CDR3: TGTGCCAGCAGGACGACTAGCGGGGGGTTTTTCTTC. Encoded protein: CASRTTSGGFFF.

The chain couples TRBV15 to TRBJ2-1, with a tentative D call TRBD1 (6 bases). V lost 0 bases and J 15 bases, leaving 12 bases between the germline ends. The CDR3 loop spans 12 amino acids. Germline loops: CDR1 LNHNV, CDR2 YYDKDF (reference sequence). CDR3 sequence (DNA): TGTGCCACCAGCAGAGATTTTGACAGGTGGTTCTTC. It specifies CATSRDFDRWFF.

The J gene is TRBJ2-2, the V gene TRBV18; a possible D gene is TRBD2 (5 bases). Germline CDR1 reads KGHSH; CDR2 reads LQKENI. Deletions cut 6 bases from V and 1 base from J, with 12 bases between. The CDR3 contains 15 residues. The CDR3 DNA follows: TGTGCCAGCTCCCCGGGAAGAATGAACACCGGGGAGCTGTTTTTT. This sequence encodes CASSPGRMNTGELFF.

The chain is built from TRBV7-3 and TRBJ2-3; TRBD2 matches at 15 bases. The germline gives CDR1 SGHTA, CDR2 FQGTGA. Trimming removed 5 bases from V and 4 bases from J; junction bases left unmatched: 4. The CDR3 consists of 16 residues. Written as DNA, the CDR3 is TGTGCCAGCAGCCTGGGACTAGCGGGAGGTTCAGATACGCAGTATTTT. Translated, it gives CASSLGLAGGSDTQYF.